This is a list of T cell receptor beta chains from one sample in a study of T cells in Graves' hyperthyroidism and ophthalmopathy. MiXCR, run by TCRdb on the multiplex PCR reads, gives a single entry per CDR3 protein. The data contain fewer than 700,000 distinct CDR3 sequences, around 15% of them singletons. The material sequenced was blood. These receptors all stem from a woman aged 25 to 39 with Graves' hyperthyroidism. CDR3s include the opening cysteine and the closing phenylalanine or tryptophan. The order of the fields is V gene, clone size, J gene, D gene, CDR3 DNA, CDR3 protein. A D gene is named only where the DNA matches it firmly. Size is omitted from some rows. Given values are once, few, many or a class for expanded clones.

TRBV5-1	few	TRBJ2-2	NA	TGCGCCAGCAGCGCCGGGCCAAGCCCGAACACCGGGGAGCTGTTTTTT	CASSAGPSPNTGELFF
TRBV7-8	NA	TRBJ2-4	NA	TGTGCCAGCAGCTTGACTACCGTAGCCAAAAACATTCAGTACTTC	CASSLTTVAKNIQYF
TRBV2	many	TRBJ1-5	NA	TGTGCCAGCAAAGGGATTAATAGCAATCAGCCCCAGCATTTT	CASKGINSNQPQHF
TRBV29-1	NA	TRBJ2-1	NA	TGCAGCAGCGCCGGGGGGCCGAACAATGAGCAGTTCTTC	CSSAGGPNNEQFF
TRBV6-1	many	TRBJ2-1	NA	TGTGCCAGCAGTGAAAGCCAGGGTCCCTACAATGAGCAGTTCTTC	CASSESQGPYNEQFF
TRBV2	many	TRBJ2-3	TRBD1	TGTGCCAGCAGCGGACAGGGCGGGGTGAGGGATACGCAGTATTTT	CASSGQGGVRDTQYF
TRBV30	few	TRBJ2-4	NA	TGTGCCTGGACGCAGAGTCTAGCCAAAAACATTCAGTACTTC	CAWTQSLAKNIQYF
TRBV30	many	TRBJ2-1	TRBD2	TGTGCCTGGAGTCCTTCACTCCTAGCGGGAGGGTACAATGAGCAGTTCTTC	CAWSPSLLAGGYNEQFF
TRBV20-1	many	TRBJ2-7	NA	TGCAGTGCTACCGCTCGGGCGGGTCCCTACGAGCAGTACTTC	CSATARAGPYEQYF
TRBV3-1	many	TRBJ2-7	TRBD2	TGTGCCAGCAGCCAAGATGGGGGCCTAGCGGGTTACGAGCAGTACTTC	CASSQDGGLAGYEQYF
TRBV3-1	many	TRBJ2-1	NA	TGTGCCAGCAGCCCCCCGGGACTGTCCTACAATGAGCAGTTCTTC	CASSPPGLSYNEQFF
TRBV4-3	NA	TRBJ2-7	NA	TGCGCCAGCAGCCAAGATAGCAGGGGTGGGTACGAGCAGTACTTC	CASSQDSRGGYEQYF
TRBV29-1	NA	TRBJ1-1	NA	TGCAGCGTTGAACTGGGGGCGCAGAACACTGAAGCTTTCTTT	CSVELGAQNTEAFF
TRBV7-8	few	TRBJ1-1	NA	TGTGCCAGCAGCTTCAGGGTTCCGGGGATCACTGAAGCTTTCTTT	CASSFRVPGITEAFF
TRBV7-8	many	TRBJ2-7	TRBD1	TGTGCCAGCAGCCGGACAGGGCGCGAGCAGTACTTC	CASSRTGREQYF
TRBV12-3/TRBV12-4	many	TRBJ1-5	NA	TGTGCCAGCAGGCCCTCGGGCAGCAATCAGCCCCAGCATTTT	CASRPSGSNQPQHF
TRBV2	NA	TRBJ2-1	TRBD2	TGTGCCAGTGAGGGGACTAGCGGGAGCCACAATGAGCAGTTCTTC	CASEGTSGSHNEQFF
TRBV28	many	TRBJ1-2	NA	TGTGCCAGCAATACTCCAGGTTTGGTAAGTGGCTACACCTTC	CASNTPGLVSGYTF
TRBV6-1	many	TRBJ1-2	NA	TGTGCCAGCAATAGAGTCACCTATGGCTACACCTTC	CASNRVTYGYTF
TRBV5-6	NA	TRBJ2-1	TRBD1	TGTGCCAGCAGTTTCGGGACAGACAATGTGCAGTTCTTC	CASSFGTDNVQFF
TRBV6-6	many	TRBJ1-1	NA	TGTGCCAGCAGTTACTCAGGGGGTGACACTGAAGCTTTCTTT	CASSYSGGDTEAFF
TRBV27	NA	TRBJ1-4	NA	TGTGCCAGCAGAAAGATTTACAGGAGTAAAGAAGAAAAACTGTTTTTT	CASRKIYRSKEEKLFF
TRBV7-3	NA	TRBJ2-1	NA	TGTGCCAGCAGCCCCGTACAGGGTGGTGAGCAGTTCTTC	CASSPVQGGEQFF
TRBV6-1	NA	TRBJ1-4	NA	TGTGCCAGCAGCCCCAGGGGTGGGGTTGAAAAACTGTTTTTT	CASSPRGGVEKLFF
TRBV3-1	NA	TRBJ2-7	NA	TGTGCCAGCAGCCAAGAGATTTGGGGGAGCGGGTACGAGCAGTACTTC	CASSQEIWGSGYEQYF
TRBV5-5	NA	TRBJ2-1	TRBD2	TGTGCCAGCAGCTTGGACACCGGGACTAGATCTATGAAGGGGATCTATGAGCAGTTCTTC	CASSLDTGTRSMKGIYEQFF
TRBV7-2	many	TRBJ2-5	NA	TGTGCCAGCAGCTTAATGGAGACCCAGTACTTC	CASSLMETQYF
TRBV6-1	NA	TRBJ2-1	NA	TGTGCCAGCAGTTATAGTGGGCAGTCGGCCTACAATGAGCAGTTCTTC	CASSYSGQSAYNEQFF
TRBV18	NA	TRBJ2-7	NA	TGTGCCAGCTCGCCTATCGGGACTCCTCACAACGAGCAGTACTTC	CASSPIGTPHNEQYF
TRBV19	NA	TRBJ2-1	NA	TGTGCCAGTAGTATGTCGGCTGATGATTACAATGAGCAGTTCTTC	CASSMSADDYNEQFF
TRBV12-3/TRBV12-4	NA	TRBJ2-3	NA	TGTGCCAGCTCTCCCGGGACAAGGGAGGGAGATACGCAGTATTTT	CASSPGTREGDTQYF
TRBV28	many	TRBJ1-5	NA	TGTGCCAGCAGCTTGGGCAGGGGAGATCAGCCCCAGCATTTT	CASSLGRGDQPQHF
TRBV28	many	TRBJ1-5	TRBD1	TGTGCCAGCGACCGGGACAGTTTCGACAATCAGCCCCAGCATTTT	CASDRDSFDNQPQHF
TRBV7-2	few	TRBJ2-1	TRBD1	TGTGCCAGCAGCTTAACACAGGGGAGCTCCTACAATGAGCAGTTCTTC	CASSLTQGSSYNEQFF
TRBV6-2/TRBV6-3	many	TRBJ2-7	NA	TGTGCCAGCAAGAGAACCTTTTTACTCTACGAGCAGTACTTC	CASKRTFLLYEQYF